This T cell receptor (beta chain) appears in the sequencing data of a study of blood T cell repertoires in COVID-19. The CDR3 runs to 13 residues. The germline V and J ends were trimmed by 4 bases and 6 bases, with 13 bases remaining between them. Germline V lookup: CDR1 SNHLY, CDR2 FYNNEI. In the original processing: Amplifying reference gene primers gave estimates of nucleated cell counts. Clones were sequenced by immunoSEQ multiplex PCR, and TCRdb holds only the in-frame ones, with some missing. Clone size and the V and J calls come from that table; the DNA yielded D and trimming. The sample records tens of thousands of clones, around nine tenths being singletons.

This sequence originates from a human donor in a cohort sampled during active COVID-19. The sequencing sample was made of peripheral blood. The chain couples TRBV2 to TRBJ2-7, with TRBD1 as a possible D gene (5 bases). CDR3 in amino acids: CASSGQGTVEQYF. As DNA, the CDR3 is TGTGCCAGCAGTGGTCAGGGCACGGTCGAGCAGTACTTC.